The 6 T cell receptor beta chains below were found in one sample sequenced in a study of T cells in Graves' hyperthyroidism and ophthalmopathy. The TCR beta CDR3 regions underwent amplification using RNA transcripts as the source. First-round RT-PCR targeting the TCR CDR3 was performed with the HTBI primer set. TCRdb re-derived calls from the multiplex PCR reads in MiXCR, one entry per CDR3 protein. The table shows more than 450,000 distinct CDR3 sequences, with 12% to 15% occurring only once. The sequenced material came from blood. Receptors were obtained from a woman aged 35 to 49 with Graves' hyperthyroidism.

Notes on this clonotype: Given a much more abundant clone one base away, this may be a read error. V usage is TRBV2 and J usage is TRBJ2-7; no clear D gene. The CDR3 loop spans 17 amino acids. Germline V gives CDR1 SNHLY, CDR2 FYNNEI. The chain's CDR3 is CAGSETPHFDGGWEQYF. The CDR3 DNA sequence: TGTGCCGGCAGTGAAACCCCTCACTTTGACGGTGGCTGGGAGCAGTACTTC.

This clonotype was observed a handful of times. The chain carries TRBV5-1 and TRBJ1-6; perhaps TRBD1 as D (5 bases). Germline V lookup: CDR1 SGHRS, CDR2 YFSETQ. V shed 1 base and J shed 5 bases, with 7 bases lying between them. The CDR3 contains 14 residues. The CDR3 DNA reads as TGCGCCAGCAGCTTGCCAGGGAATAATTCACCCCTCCACTTT. This gives the protein CASSLPGNNSPLHF.

This clonotype has at least ten counts. The chain recombines TRBV30 with TRBJ2-7, with 9 bases fitting TRBD1. The trim removed 1 base at V and 8 bases at J, leaving 6 bases unmatched. The CDR3 length is 13 residues. Germline lookup yields CDR1 GTSNPN and CDR2 SVGIG (reference sequence). CDR3 DNA: TGTGCCTGGAGTGCGGGACAGGGCTCAAAGCAGTACTTC. Encoded protein: CAWSAGQGSKQYF.

In this sample, this clonotype turned up many times. DNA of the CDR3: TGTGCCAGCAGCCTCATGAGCACAAATTCACCCCTCCACTTT. Protein: CASSLMSTNSPLHF. V gene TRBV11-3 combines with J gene TRBJ1-6, with D unresolved. The CDR3 runs 14 residues. Trimming removed 5 bases from V and 7 bases from J, with 12 bases in between. Per the germline V gene, CDR1 is SGHNT and CDR2 is YENEEA.

The chain has TRBV6-1 and TRBJ2-1, with 9 nucleotides matching TRBD1. CDR3 length: 12 amino acids. CDR1 and CDR2 from the germline V gene are MNHNS and SASEGT. The junction had 5 bases not matched to a gene; V was cut back by 11 bases and J by 6 bases. This CDR3 reads CALLGQGNEQFF. In nucleotides, the CDR3 is TGTGCCCTTTTGGGACAGGGCAATGAGCAGTTCTTC.

This clonotype was counted ten times or more. The chain is built from TRBV5-1 and TRBJ2-3; 11 bases agree with TRBD2. The CDR3 contains 16 residues. Trimming removed 4 bases from V and 6 bases from J; junction bases left unmatched: 10. The germline CDR1 and CDR2 sequences are SGHRS and YFSETQ. The CDR3 sequence: CASSDVAGGPSDTQYF. CDR3 DNA: TGCGCCAGCAGCGACGTAGCGGGAGGGCCGAGCGATACGCAGTATTTT.